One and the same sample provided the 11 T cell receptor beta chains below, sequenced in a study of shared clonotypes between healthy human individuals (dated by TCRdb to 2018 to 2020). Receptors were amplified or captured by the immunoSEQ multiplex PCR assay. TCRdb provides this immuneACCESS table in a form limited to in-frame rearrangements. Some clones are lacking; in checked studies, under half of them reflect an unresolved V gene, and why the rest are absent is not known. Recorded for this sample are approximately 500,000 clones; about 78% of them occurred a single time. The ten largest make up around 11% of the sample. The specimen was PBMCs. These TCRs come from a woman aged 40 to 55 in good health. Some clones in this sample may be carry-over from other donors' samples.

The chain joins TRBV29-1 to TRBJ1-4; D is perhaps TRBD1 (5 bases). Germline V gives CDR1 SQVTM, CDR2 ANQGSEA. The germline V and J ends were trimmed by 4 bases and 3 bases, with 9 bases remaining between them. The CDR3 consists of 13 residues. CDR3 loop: CSVGWGANEKLFF. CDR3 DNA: TGCAGCGTTGGTTGGGGGGCTAATGAAAAACTGTTTTTT. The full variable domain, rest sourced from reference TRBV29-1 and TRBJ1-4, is SAVISQKPSRDICQRGTSLTIQCQVDSQVTMMFWYRQQPGQSLTLIATANQGSEATYESGFVIDKFPISRPNLTFSTLTVSNMSPEDSSIYLCSVGWGANEKLFFGSGTQLSVL.

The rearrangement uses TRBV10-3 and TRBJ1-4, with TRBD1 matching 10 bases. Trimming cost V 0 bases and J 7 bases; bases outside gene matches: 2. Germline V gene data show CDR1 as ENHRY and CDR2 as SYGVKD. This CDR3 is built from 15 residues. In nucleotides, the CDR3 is TGTGCCATCAGTGAGTCCCGGGACAGGGGTGAAAAACTGTTTTTT. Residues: CAISESRDRGEKLFF.

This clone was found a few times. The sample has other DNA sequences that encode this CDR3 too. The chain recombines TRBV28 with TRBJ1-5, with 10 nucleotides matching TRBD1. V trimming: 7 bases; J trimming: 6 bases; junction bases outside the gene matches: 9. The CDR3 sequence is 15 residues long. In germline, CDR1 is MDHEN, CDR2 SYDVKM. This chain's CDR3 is CASTRDRGGGQPQHF. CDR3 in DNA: TGTGCCAGCACCCGGGACAGGGGAGGCGGTCAGCCCCAGCATTTT.

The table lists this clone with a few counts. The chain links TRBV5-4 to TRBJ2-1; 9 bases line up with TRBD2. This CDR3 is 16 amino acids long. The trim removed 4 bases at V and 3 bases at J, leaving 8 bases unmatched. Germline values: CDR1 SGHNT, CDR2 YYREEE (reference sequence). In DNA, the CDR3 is TGTGCCAGCAGCCTCAATAGCGGGAGTCACTACAATGAGCAGTTCTTC. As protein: CASSLNSGSHYNEQFF.

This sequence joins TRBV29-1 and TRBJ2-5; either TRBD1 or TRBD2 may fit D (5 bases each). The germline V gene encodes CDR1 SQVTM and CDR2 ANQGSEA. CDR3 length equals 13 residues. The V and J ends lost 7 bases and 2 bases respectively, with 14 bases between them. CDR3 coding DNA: TGCAGCGCCCTGGGACCAGGTCAAGAGACCCAGTACTTC. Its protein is CSALGPGQETQYF.

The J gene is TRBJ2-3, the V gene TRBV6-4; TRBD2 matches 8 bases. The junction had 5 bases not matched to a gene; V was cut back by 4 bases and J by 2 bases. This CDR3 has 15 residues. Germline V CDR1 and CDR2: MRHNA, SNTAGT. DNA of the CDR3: TGTGCCAGCAGTGCTAGCGGGTTGCACACAGATACGCAGTATTTT. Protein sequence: CASSASGLHTDTQYF.

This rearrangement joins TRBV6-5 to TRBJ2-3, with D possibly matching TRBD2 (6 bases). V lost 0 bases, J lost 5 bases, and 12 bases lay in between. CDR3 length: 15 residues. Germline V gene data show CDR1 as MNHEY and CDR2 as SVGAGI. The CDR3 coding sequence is TGTGCCAGCAGTTACTCTGCGGGGCGGGGAGATACGCAGTATTTT. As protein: CASSYSAGRGDTQYF.

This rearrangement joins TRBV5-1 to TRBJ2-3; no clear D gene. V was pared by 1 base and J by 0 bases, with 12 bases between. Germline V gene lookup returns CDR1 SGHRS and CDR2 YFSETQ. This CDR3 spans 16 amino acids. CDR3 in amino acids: CASSLYWQLSTDTQYF. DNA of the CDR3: TGCGCCAGCAGCTTGTACTGGCAGCTGAGCACAGATACGCAGTATTTT.

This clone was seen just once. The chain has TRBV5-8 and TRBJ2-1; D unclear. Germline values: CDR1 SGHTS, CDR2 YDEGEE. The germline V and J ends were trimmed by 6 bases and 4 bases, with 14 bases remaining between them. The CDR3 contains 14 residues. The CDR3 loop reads CASIDSDRYNEQFF. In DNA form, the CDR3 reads TGTGCCAGCATCGACTCCGATAGGTACAATGAGCAGTTCTTC.

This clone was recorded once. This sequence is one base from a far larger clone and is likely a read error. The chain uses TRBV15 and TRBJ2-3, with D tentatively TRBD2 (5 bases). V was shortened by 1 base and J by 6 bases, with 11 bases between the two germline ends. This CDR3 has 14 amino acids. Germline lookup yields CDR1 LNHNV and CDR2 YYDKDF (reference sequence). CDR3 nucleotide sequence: TGTGCCACCAGCAGAGGAACTAGTTGGGATACGCAGTATTTT. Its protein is CATSRGTSWDTQYF.

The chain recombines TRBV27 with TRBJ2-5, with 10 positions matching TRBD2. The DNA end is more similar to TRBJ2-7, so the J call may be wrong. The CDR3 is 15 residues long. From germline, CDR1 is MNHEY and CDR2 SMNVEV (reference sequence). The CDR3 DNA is TGTGCCAGCAGTTTATCCCGGACTAGCGGCTACGAGCAGTACTTC. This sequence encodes CASSLSRTSGYEQYF.